The T cell receptor beta chain under discussion was sequenced for a study of beta chain features in type 1 diabetes listed by TCRdb under 2018. Study-wide context: No differences in mean age, gender distribution, total cell number or subset yield were found between patients and healthy donors. Across all samples, approximately 100 million sorted cells were examined, and cell number per subset correlated strongly with RNA yield. In the study, recently diagnosed type 1 diabetes patients and matched healthy donors were compared on the TCRB repertoires of their sorted circulating CD4+ T cell subsets. Whereas all 28 donors provided naive and central memory subsets, regulatory and stem cell-like memory subsets were isolated from just 8 patients and roughly eight healthy donors.

Study-wide conclusions, independent of this receptor: Because small numbers of individuals were included in the HLA sub-analyses, any influence of HLA type on TCRB rearrangement was left unresolved. Naive, central memory and regulatory TCRB repertoires appeared more similar among patients than among healthy donors. Because cDNA rather than genomic DNA was sequenced, highly expressing activated cells could have been over-represented, although no difference in activation and CD3 levels was found between groups. Shorter templates might be favored by PCR, yet because patient and control samples were amplified and corrected together, any such skew would affect both groups equally. Type 1 diabetes patients showed a moderate but significant shortening of TCRB CDR3 length in all four CD4+ subsets. Patients with type 1 diabetes made fewer insertions and deleted more nucleotides at VDJ recombination sites, implying thymic rearrangement abnormalities.

As to this clone: Its antigen has not been determined. No clone much larger than this one lies a single base away; base qualities are absent.

Each donor gave one peripheral blood draw, about 100 mL on average, collected into heparinised tubes. Naive, central memory, regulatory and stem cell-like memory CD4+ T cells were sorted on a BD FACSAria II using a panel including CD45RO, CCR7, CD25, CD127, CD95 and CD27. All sorted populations exceeded 95% purity. PBMCs were isolated right away by Lymphoprep density gradient centrifugation and were stained directly, without culture. Samples were stained and sorted in pairs, with one healthy donor and one patient per experiment, so that batch effects were minimized. Trimming accounts for 6 bases at V and 10 bases at J, while the number of junction bases matched to no gene is 10. Counted from cysteine to phenylalanine, this CDR3 has 14 amino acids. Only the CDR3 DNA is retained, 42 bases long and in frame from the first base. CDR1 MNHEY and CDR2 SVGAGI are derived from the germline V gene. The High Capacity cDNA Reverse Transcription Kit was used to reverse transcribe all of the isolated RNA, meaning that expressed TCRB transcripts were what got sequenced. Deep immunoSEQ sequencing was applied to naive, central memory and regulatory T cell samples, giving an average of about 3.8 million total reads per sample. Sorted cells were lysed in RLT buffer and RNA was extracted with DNase-treated RNeasy Micro or Mini kits, depending on cell number. Each cell subset was processed separately to prevent cross-contamination, with patient and healthy donor samples processed together. Using the immunoSEQ multiplex PCR, TCRB sequences were amplified from cDNA into 87-bp fragments spanning the CDR3 region. The amplicons were sequenced using the Illumina HiSeq platform. For the original study's pipeline: Synthetic template baselines were used to correct PCR bias computationally, reads within Hamming distance 2 were collapsed together, and singletons that could not be merged were discarded. Reads were aligned against IMGT so that V, D and J genes, CDR3 length and insertions or deletions at six rearrangement sites could be assigned. Within each subset, clonotype counts were normalized to sorted cell number, after which true diversity and Gini coefficients were computed with the tcR R package. Repertoire sharing was quantified using the overlap coefficient calculated on TCRB nucleotide sequences. As a proxy for the pre-selection repertoire, out-of-frame TCRB sequences from naive cells were analyzed. In its TCRdb copy, this immuneACCESS table keeps in-frame sequences only and misses some clones. Where compared with another copy, unresolved V genes explain less than half of these, and the others have no known cause. The V and J calls and clone size come from that table; D and trimming were worked out from the DNA. This sample gives roughly 340,000 clones in total; less than 15% of them show up just once. The top ten clones comprise about 0.016% of the sample.

This sequence uses TRBV6-5 and TRBJ2-1, with 9 central nucleotides matching TRBD2. The receptor comes from a woman aged 18-29 years with type 1 diabetes. Sequencing input: naive CD4+ T cells from blood. Sample cell subset or site, as interpreted from the label and publication: true naive CD4+ T cells. The CDR3 region has the sequence CASRSRGRVEEQFF. The DNA is TGTGCCAGCAGAAGTCGCGGGAGGGTGGAAGAGCAGTTCTTC.